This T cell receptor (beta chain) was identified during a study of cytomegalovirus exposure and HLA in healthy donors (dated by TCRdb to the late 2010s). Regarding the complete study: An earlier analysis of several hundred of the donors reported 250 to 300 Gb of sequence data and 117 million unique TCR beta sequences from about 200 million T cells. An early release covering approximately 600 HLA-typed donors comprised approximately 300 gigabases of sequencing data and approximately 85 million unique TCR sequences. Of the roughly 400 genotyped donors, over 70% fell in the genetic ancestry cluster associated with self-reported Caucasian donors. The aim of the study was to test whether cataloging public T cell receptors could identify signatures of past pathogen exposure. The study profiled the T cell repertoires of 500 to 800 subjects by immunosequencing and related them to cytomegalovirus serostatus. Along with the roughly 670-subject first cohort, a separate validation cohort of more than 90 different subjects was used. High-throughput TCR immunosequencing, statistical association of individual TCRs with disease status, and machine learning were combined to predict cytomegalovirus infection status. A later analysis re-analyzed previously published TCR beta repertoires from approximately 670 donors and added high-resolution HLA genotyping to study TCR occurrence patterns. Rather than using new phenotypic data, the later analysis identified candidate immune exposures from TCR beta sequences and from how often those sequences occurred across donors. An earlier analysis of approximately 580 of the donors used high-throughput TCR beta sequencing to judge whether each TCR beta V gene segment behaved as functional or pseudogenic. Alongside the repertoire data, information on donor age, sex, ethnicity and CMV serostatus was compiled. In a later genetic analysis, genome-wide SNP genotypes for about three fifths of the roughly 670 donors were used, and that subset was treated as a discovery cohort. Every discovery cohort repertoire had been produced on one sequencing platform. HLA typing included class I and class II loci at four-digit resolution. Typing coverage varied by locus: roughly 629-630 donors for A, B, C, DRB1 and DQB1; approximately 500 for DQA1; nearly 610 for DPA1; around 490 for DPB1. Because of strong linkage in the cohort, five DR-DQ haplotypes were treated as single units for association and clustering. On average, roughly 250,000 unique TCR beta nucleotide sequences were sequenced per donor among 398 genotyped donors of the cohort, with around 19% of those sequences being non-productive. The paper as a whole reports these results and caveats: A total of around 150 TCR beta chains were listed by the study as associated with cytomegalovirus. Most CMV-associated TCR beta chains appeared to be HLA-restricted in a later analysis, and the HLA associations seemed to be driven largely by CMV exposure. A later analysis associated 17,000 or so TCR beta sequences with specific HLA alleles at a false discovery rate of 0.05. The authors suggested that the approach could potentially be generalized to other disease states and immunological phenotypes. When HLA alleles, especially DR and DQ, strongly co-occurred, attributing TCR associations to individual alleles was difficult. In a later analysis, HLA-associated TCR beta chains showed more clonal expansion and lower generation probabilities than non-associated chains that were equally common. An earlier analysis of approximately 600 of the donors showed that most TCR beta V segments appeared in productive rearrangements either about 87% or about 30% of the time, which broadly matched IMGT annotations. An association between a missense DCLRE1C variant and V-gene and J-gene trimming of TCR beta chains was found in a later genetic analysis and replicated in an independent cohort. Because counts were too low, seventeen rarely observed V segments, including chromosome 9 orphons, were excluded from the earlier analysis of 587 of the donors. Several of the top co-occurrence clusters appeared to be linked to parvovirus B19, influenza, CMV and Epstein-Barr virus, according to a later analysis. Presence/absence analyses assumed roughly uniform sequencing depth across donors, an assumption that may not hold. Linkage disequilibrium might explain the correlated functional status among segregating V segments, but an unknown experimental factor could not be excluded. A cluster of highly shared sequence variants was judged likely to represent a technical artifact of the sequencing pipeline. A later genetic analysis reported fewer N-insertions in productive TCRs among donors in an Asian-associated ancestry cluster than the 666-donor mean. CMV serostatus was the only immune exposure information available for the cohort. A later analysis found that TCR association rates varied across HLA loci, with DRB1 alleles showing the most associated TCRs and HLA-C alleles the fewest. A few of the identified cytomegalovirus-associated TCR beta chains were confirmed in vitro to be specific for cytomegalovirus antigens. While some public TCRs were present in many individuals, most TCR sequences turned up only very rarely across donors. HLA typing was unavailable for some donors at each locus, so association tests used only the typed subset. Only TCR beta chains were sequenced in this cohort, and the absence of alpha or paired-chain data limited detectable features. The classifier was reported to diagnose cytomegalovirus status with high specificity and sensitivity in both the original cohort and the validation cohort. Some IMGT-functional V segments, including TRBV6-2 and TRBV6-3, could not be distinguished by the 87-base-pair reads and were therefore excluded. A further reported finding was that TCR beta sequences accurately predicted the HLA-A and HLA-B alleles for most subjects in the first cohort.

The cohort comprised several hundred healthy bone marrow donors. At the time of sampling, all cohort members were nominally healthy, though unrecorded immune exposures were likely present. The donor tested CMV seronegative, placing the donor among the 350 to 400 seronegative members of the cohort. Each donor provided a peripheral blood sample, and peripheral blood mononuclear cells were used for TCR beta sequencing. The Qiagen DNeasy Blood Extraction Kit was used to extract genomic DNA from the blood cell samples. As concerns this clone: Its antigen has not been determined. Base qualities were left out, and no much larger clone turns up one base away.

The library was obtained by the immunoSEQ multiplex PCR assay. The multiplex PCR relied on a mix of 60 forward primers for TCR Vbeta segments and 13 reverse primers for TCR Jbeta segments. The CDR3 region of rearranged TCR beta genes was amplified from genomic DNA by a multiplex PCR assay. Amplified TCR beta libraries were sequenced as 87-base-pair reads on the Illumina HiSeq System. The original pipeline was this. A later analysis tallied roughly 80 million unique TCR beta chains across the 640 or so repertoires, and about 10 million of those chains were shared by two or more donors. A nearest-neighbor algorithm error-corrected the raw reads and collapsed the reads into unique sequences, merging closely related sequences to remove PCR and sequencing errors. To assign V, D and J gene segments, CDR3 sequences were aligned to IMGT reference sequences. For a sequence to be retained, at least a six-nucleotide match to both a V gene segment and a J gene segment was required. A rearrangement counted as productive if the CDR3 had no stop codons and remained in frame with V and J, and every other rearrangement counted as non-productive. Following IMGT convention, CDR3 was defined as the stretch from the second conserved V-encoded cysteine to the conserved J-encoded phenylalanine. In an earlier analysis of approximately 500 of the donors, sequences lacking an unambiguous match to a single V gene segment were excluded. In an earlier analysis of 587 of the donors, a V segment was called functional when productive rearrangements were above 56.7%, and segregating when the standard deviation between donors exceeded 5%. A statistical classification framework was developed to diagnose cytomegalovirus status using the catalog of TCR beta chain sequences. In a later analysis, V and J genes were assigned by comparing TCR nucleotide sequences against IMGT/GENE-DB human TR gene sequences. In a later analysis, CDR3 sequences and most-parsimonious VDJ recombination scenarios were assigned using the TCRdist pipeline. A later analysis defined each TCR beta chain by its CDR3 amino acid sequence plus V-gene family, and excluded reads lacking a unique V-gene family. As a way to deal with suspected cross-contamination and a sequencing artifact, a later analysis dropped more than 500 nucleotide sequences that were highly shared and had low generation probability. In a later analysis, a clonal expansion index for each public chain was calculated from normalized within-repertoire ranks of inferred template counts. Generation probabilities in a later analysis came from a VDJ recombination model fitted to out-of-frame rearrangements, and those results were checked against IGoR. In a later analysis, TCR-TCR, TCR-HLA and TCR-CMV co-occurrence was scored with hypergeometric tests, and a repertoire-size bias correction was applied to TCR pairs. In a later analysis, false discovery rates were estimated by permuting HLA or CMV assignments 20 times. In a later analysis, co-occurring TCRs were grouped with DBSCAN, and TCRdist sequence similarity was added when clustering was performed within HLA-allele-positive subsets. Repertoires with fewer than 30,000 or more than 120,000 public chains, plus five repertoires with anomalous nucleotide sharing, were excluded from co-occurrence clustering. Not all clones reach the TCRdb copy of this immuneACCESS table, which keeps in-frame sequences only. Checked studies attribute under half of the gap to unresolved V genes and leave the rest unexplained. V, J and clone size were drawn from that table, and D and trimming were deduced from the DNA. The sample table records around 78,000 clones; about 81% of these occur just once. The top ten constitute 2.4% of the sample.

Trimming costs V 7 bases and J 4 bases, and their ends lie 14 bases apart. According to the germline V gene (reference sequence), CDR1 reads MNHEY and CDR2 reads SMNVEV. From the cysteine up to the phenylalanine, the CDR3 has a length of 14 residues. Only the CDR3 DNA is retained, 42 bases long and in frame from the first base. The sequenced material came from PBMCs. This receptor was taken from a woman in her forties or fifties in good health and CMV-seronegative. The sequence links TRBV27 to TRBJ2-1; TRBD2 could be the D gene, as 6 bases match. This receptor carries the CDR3 CASKRAPSYNEQFF. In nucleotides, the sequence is TGTGCCAGCAAGCGGGCCCCAAGTTACAATGAGCAGTTCTTC.